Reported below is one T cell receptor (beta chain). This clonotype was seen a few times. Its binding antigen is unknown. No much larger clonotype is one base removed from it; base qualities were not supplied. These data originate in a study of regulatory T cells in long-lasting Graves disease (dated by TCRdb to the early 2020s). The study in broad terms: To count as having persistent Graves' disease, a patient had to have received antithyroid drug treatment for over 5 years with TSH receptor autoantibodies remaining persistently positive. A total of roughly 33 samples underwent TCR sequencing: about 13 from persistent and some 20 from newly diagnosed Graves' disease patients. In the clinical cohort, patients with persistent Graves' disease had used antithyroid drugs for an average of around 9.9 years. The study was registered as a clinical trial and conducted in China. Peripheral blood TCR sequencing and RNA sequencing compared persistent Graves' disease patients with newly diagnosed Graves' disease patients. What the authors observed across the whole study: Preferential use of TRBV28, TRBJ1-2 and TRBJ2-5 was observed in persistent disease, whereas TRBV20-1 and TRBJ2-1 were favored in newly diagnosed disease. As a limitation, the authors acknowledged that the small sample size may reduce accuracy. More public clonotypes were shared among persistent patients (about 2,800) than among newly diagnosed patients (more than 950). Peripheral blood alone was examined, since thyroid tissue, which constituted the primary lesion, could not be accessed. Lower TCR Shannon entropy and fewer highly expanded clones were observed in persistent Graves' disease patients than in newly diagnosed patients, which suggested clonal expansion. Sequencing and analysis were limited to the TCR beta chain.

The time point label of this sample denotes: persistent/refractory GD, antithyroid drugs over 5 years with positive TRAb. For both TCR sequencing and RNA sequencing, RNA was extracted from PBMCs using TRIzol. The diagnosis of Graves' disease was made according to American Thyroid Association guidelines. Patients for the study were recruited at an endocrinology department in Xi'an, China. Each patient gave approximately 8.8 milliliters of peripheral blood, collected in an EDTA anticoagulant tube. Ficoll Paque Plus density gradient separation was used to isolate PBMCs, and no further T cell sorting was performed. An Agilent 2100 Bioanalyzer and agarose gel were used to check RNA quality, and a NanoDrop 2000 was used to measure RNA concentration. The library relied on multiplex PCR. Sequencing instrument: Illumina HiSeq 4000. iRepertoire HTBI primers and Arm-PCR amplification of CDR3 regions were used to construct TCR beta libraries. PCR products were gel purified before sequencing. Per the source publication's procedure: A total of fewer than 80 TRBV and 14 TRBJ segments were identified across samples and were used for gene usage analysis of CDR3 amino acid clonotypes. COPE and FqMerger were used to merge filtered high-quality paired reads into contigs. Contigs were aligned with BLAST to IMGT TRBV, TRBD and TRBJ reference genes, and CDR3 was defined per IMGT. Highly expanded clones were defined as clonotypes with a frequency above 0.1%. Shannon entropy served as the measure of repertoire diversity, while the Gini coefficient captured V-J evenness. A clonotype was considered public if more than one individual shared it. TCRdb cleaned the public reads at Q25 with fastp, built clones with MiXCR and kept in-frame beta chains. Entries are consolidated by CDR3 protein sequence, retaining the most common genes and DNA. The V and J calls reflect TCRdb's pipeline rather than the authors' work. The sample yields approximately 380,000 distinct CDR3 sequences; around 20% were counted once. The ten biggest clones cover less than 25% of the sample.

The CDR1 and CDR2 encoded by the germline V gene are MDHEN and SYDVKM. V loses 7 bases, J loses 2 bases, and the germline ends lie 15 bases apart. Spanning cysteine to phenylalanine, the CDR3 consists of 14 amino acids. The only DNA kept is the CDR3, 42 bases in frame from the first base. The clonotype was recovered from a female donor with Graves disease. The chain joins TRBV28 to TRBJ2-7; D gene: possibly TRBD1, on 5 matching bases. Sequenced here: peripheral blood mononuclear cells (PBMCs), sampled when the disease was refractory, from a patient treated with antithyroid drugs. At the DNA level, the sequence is TGTGCCAGCACCCCAGGGCACGGTCCCTACGAGCAGTACTTC. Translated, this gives CASTPGHGPYEQYF.